This TCR beta chain was recovered during a study of preoperative IRX-2 immunotherapy in early breast cancer. Clones were read by immunoSEQ multiplex PCR, and TCRdb kept only the in-frame ones, dropping some. The table shows roughly 43,000 clones, with about 95% occurring only once. The CDR3 extends over 14 amino acids. The germline V gene has CDR1 ENHRY and CDR2 SYGVKD. Trimming removed 8 bases at V and 6 bases at J, with 18 bases between. Documented treatment: preoperative locoregional IRX-2 cytokine immunotherapy. Preoperative locoregional IRX-2 cytokine immunotherapy was tested in the phase Ib source study.

J is TRBJ2-3 and V is TRBV10-3; D is possibly TRBD1 or TRBD2 (5 bases each). Sample: tumor tissue, taken after IRX-2 immunotherapy. This clonotype was sampled from a human donor with breast cancer. In DNA, the CDR3 is TGTGCCATCGGGGCGCCAGGACTCTTTGATACGCAGTATTTT. Its protein product is CAIGAPGLFDTQYF.